Shown below are 31 T cell receptor beta chains from a single sample sequenced in a study of T cell repertoires in cytomegalovirus infection (dated by TCRdb to between 2018 and 2021). TCRdb records Illumina HiSeq 1500 as the sequencer. The public reads were quality trimmed at Q25 with fastp and then assembled into clones with MiXCR by TCRdb, keeping productive beta chains. Each entry merges the rows of one CDR3 protein and shows their most common DNA and genes. The sample table shows around 550,000 distinct CDR3 sequences, and approximately 25% are seen once. Of the sample, over 10% is held by the ten largest clones. The sequenced sample consisted of PBMCs. Receptors originate from a human donor in good health (CMV status not recorded). Some clones in this sample may be carry-over from other donors' samples.

This clonotype was seen only a few times. The CDR3 coding sequence is TGTGCCAGCACCCCTGGGGGGTATTCTCCAAATCAGCCCCAGCATTTT. Amino acid sequence: CASTPGGYSPNQPQHF. This chain joins TRBV6-2 or TRBV6-3 and TRBJ1-5; TRBD1 is a possible D gene (5 bases). Germline-derived CDR1 and CDR2 are MNHEY and SVGEGT. V lost 7 bases to trimming and J lost 4 bases, with 20 bases between them. The CDR3 runs to 16 residues.

This clonotype was recorded at least ten times. The chain employs TRBV7-8 and TRBJ2-7; D is ambiguous. Trimming took off 4 bases at V and 5 bases at J, with 9 bases between the two ends. The CDR3 loop spans 12 amino acids. The germline CDR1 and CDR2 sequences are SGHVS and FQNEAQ. As DNA, the CDR3 is TGTGCCAGCAGCTCTAGGGCCGACGAGCAGTACTTC. Amino acid sequence: CASSSRADEQYF.

This clonotype has at least ten counts. The CDR3 loop is CAIGGPGGVYEQYF. The CDR3 coding sequence is TGTGCCATCGGGGGACCCGGGGGAGTCTACGAGCAGTACTTC. The V gene is TRBV10-3, the J gene TRBJ2-7; tentatively, D is TRBD2 (6 bases). This CDR3 is 14 amino acids long. Germline CDR1 ENHRY, CDR2 SYGVKD. Deletions cut 8 bases from V and 3 bases from J, with 17 bases between.

This clonotype was counted only a few times. The V and J genes are TRBV7-2 and TRBJ1-2; maybe TRBD1 (6 bases). This CDR3 has 12 residues. The V and J ends lost 5 bases and 7 bases respectively, with 11 bases between them. Germline CDR1 reads SGHTA; CDR2 reads FQGNSA. Here the CDR3 DNA reads TGTGCCAGCAGCACCCGGACAGTTGGCTACACCTTC. Translated, it gives CASSTRTVGYTF.

The table lists this clonotype with a few counts. J is TRBJ1-1 and V is TRBV2, with D hard to call. V lost 3 bases, J lost 2 bases, and 7 bases lay in between. This CDR3 spans 13 amino acids. Germline V CDR1 and CDR2: SNHLY, FYNNEI. This CDR3 is CASSDGINTEAFF. In DNA form, the CDR3 reads TGTGCCAGCAGTGATGGAATTAACACTGAAGCTTTCTTT.

The V gene is TRBV20-1, the J gene TRBJ2-1; D not resolved. This CDR3 is 15 amino acids long. Germline CDR1 DFQATT, CDR2 SNEGSKA (reference sequence). The ends were cut back, 5 bases at V and 5 bases at J, with 19 bases in the middle. The CDR3 DNA reads as TGCAGTGCTGTGCCGCCCATATCACCGCACAATGAGCAGTTCTTC. Translation gives CSAVPPISPHNEQFF.

This clonotype was found a few times. This sequence joins TRBV12-3 or TRBV12-4 and TRBJ1-1, with a possible D match to TRBD1 (5 bases). V was shortened by 5 bases and J by 10 bases, with 17 bases between the two germline ends. The CDR3 spans 13 residues. CDR3 sequence (DNA): TGTGCCAGCAGTCCCCTTGTGGCAGGGCGAGCTTTCTTT. This encodes CASSPLVAGRAFF.

This clonotype was observed a few times. V and J are TRBV7-8 and TRBJ2-7; 7 nucleotides line up with TRBD1. This CDR3 spans 15 amino acids. Germline CDR1 SGHVS, CDR2 FQNEAQ. V trimming: 1 base; J trimming: 0 bases; junction bases outside the gene matches: 3. CDR3 nucleotides: TGTGCCAGCAGCTTAGACAGGGGCTTCTCCTACGAGCAGTACGTC. Its translation is CASSLDRGFSYEQYV.

This clonotype occurred a few times. The rearrangement uses TRBV19 and TRBJ2-2; 12 bases map to TRBD2. J gave up 5 bases and V 7 bases, and 5 bases lay outside the gene matches. This CDR3 region has 15 residues. The germline CDR1 and CDR2 sequences are LNHDA and SQIVND (reference sequence). The CDR3, as DNA: TGTGCCAGTACACAACTAGCGGGAGGTACCGGGGAGCTGTTTTTT. Its translation is CASTQLAGGTGELFF.

V gene TRBV2 combines with J gene TRBJ2-7; D remains ambiguous. Trimming removed 2 bases at V and 4 bases at J, with 6 bases between. CDR3 length: 12 residues. The germline V gene encodes CDR1 SNHLY and CDR2 FYNNEI. The CDR3 DNA reads TGTGCCAGCAGTGAATGGGGATACGAGCAGTACTTC. This translates into CASSEWGYEQYF.

This clonotype appeared a single time. The rearrangement joins TRBV29-1 to TRBJ2-3; D gene uncertain. The CDR3 is 12 residues long. Trimming removed 7 bases from V and 1 base from J, with 9 bases in between. Germline loops: CDR1 SQVTM, CDR2 ANQGSEA. For the CDR3, the DNA is TGCAGCGCCCTCGGCGGCACAGATACGCAGTATTTT. As protein: CSALGGTDTQYF.

At least ten counts were recorded for this clonotype. This sequence joins TRBV7-2 and TRBJ2-3; TRBD2 matches 8 bases. Trimming at V came to 5 bases and at J to 0 bases, leaving 16 bases not matched to a gene. Germline V gene data show CDR1 as SGHTA and CDR2 as FQGNSA. The CDR3 consists of 19 residues. CDR3: CASSSRTSLLPGSTDTQYF. The CDR3 DNA reads TGTGCCAGCAGCAGCCGGACTAGCCTCCTCCCCGGTAGCACAGATACGCAGTATTTT.

CDR3 residues: CASSIDTRRTQYF. CDR3 bases: TGTGCCAGTAGTATCGACACCCGAAGGACCCAGTACTTC. The chain couples TRBV19 to TRBJ2-5; no firm D call. Germline V CDR1 and CDR2: LNHDA, SQIVND (reference sequence). Trimming removed 3 bases at V and 7 bases at J, with 12 bases between. CDR3 size: 13 residues.

In its sample, this clonotype was seen many times. This sequence joins TRBV7-2 and TRBJ2-5, with 10 bases matching TRBD2. The CDR3 is 15 amino acids. Germline V gene sequence: CDR1 SGHTA, CDR2 FQGNSA. Unmatched junction bases numbered 6, after V lost 3 bases and J lost 5 bases. The CDR3 region is CASSFSPSGSETQYF. The CDR3 bases are TGTGCCAGCAGCTTTAGTCCTAGCGGGAGTGAGACCCAGTACTTC.

The chain has TRBV5-1 and TRBJ1-1; D possibly corresponds to TRBD1 (5 bases). Germline-derived CDR1 and CDR2 are SGHRS and YFSETQ. The CDR3 contains 13 residues. V was shortened by 3 bases and J by 10 bases, with 16 bases between the two germline ends. Here the CDR3 reads CASSWSEEGSAFF. For the CDR3, the DNA is TGCGCCAGCAGCTGGTCGGAGGAGGGGTCAGCTTTCTTT.

The CDR3 reads CSASRLRNTGELFF. The CDR3 DNA sequence: TGCAGTGCTAGTCGTCTAAGGAACACCGGGGAGCTGTTTTTT. The chain employs TRBV20-1 and TRBJ2-2; no firm D call. Germline V gene data show CDR1 as DFQATT and CDR2 as SNEGSKA (reference sequence). V shed 3 bases and J shed 1 base, with 9 bases lying between them. The CDR3 length is 14 residues.

This sequence joins TRBV5-1 and TRBJ1-2, with 9 positions matching TRBD1. Unmatched junction bases numbered 7, after V lost 4 bases and J lost 3 bases. The germline CDR1 and CDR2 sequences are SGHRS and YFSETQ. The CDR3 length is 15 residues. The DNA of the CDR3 is TGCGCCAGCAGCGCGGGGACAGGGAGAGACTATGGCTACACCTTC. This gives the protein CASSAGTGRDYGYTF.

In this sample, this clonotype turned up a few times. The rearrangement joins TRBV6-1 to TRBJ2-7; the match to TRBD2 covers 7 bases. CDR1 is MNHNS, CDR2 SASEGT, per germline. The CDR3 spans 13 residues. The V gene end was trimmed by 6 bases and the J gene end by 5 bases; junction bases not matched to a gene: 7. The CDR3 loop is CASSDPGGNEQYF. CDR3 coding DNA: TGTGCCAGCAGCGACCCCGGGGGGAACGAGCAGTACTTC.

This clonotype has more than one count but fewer than ten. This chain links TRBV5-4 with TRBJ2-7; 8 nucleotides align to TRBD1. V shed 3 bases and J 7 bases; nucleotides not matched to a gene: 9. Per the germline V gene, CDR1 is SGHNT and CDR2 is YYREEE (reference sequence). This CDR3 has 14 residues. The CDR3 sequence: CASSSGGQGAEQYV. The CDR3 coding sequence is TGTGCCAGCAGCTCCGGGGGTCAGGGGGCTGAGCAGTACGTC.

The chain couples TRBV6-6 to TRBJ2-3; 7 nucleotides align to TRBD2. Germline loops: CDR1 MNHNY, CDR2 SVGAGI (reference sequence). The CDR3 covers 12 residues. With 10 bases clipped from V and 9 bases from J, the junction kept 10 bases outside the gene matches. The CDR3 DNA reads TGTGCCACCTGGGGGGAGGGACTCACGCAGTATTTT. This gives the protein CATWGEGLTQYF.

The sample holds a few counts of this clonotype. The chain has TRBV19 and TRBJ2-2; a possible D gene is TRBD2 (5 bases). This CDR3 comprises 15 residues. V lost 2 bases and J lost 5, with 12 bases in between. Germline CDR1 and CDR2: LNHDA and SQIVND (reference sequence). This CDR3 is CASSITPTGTGELFF. CDR3 bases: TGTGCCAGTAGTATAACCCCTACGGGGACCGGGGAGCTGTTTTTT. The complete variable domain, with remaining parts taken from reference TRBV19 and TRBJ2-2, reads DGGITQSPKYLFRKEGQNVTLSCEQNLNHDAMYWYRQDPGQGLRLIYYSQIVNDFQKGDIAEGYSVSREKKESFPLTVTSAQKNPTAFYLCASSITPTGTGELFFGEGSRLTVL.

In its sample, this clonotype was seen a few times. This chain uses TRBV5-4 with TRBJ2-3; 12 bases align to TRBD2. Germline CDR1 SGHNT, CDR2 YYREEE (reference sequence). Germline trimming cut 0 bases from V and 0 bases from J; bases unmatched to any gene: 5. The CDR3 has 18 amino acids. CDR3 protein: CASSLGLAGGPSTDTQYF. In DNA, the CDR3 is TGTGCCAGCAGCTTGGGGCTAGCGGGAGGGCCTAGCACAGATACGCAGTATTTT.

The V gene is TRBV12-3 or TRBV12-4, the J gene TRBJ2-2; no clear D. This CDR3 is built from 16 residues. Trimming took 0 bases from V and 0 from J, leaving 8 bases between them. In DNA, the CDR3 is TGTGCCAGCAGTTTAGCGTCGCCGGCGAACACCGGGGAGCTGTTTTTT. This translates into CASSLASPANTGELFF.

This chain uses TRBV19 with TRBJ1-2; D not resolved. The V end lost 4 bases, the J end lost 8 bases, and 14 bases lay between the germline ends. The CDR3 consists of 13 residues. From germline, CDR1 is LNHDA and CDR2 SQIVND (reference sequence). The CDR3 here is CASSTLGGIGYTF. DNA of the CDR3: TGTGCCAGTAGTACCTTAGGAGGAATCGGCTACACCTTC.

This clonotype was recorded a few times. The chain links TRBV5-1 to TRBJ2-1; no definite D call. Trimming pared 0 bases from V and 9 bases from J, leaving 7 bases between. This CDR3 has 12 amino acids. Germline CDR1 and CDR2: SGHRS and YFSETQ. The CDR3 DNA is TGCGCCAGCAGCTTGGAAGGGTTTGAGCAGTTCTTC. Encoded protein: CASSLEGFEQFF. Based on the CDR3 plus reference TRBV5-1 and TRBJ2-1, the full variable domain is KAGVTQTPRYLIKTRGQQVTLSCSPISGHRSVSWYQQTPGQGLQFLFEYFSETQRNKGNFPGRFSGRQFSNSRSEMNVSTLELGDSALYLCASSLEGFEQFFGPGTRLTVL.

J is TRBJ2-3 and V is TRBV7-9; 8 nucleotides line up with TRBD2. Germline V gene sequence: CDR1 SEHNR, CDR2 FQNEAQ (reference sequence). The J segment lost 5 bases and the V segment lost 5 bases, leaving 12 bases of the junction unmatched. The CDR3 runs to 16 residues. The CDR3 bases are TGTGCCAGCAGCCTCGTTGGGACTAGAGGAAGAGATACGCAGTATTTT. Its protein product is CASSLVGTRGRDTQYF.

This clonotype was observed a handful of times. The rearrangement links TRBV4-1 to TRBJ2-1; 12 bases fit TRBD2. V was pared by 0 bases and J by 8 bases, with 8 bases of the junction left unmatched. CDR1 MGHRA and CDR2 YSYEKL come from the germline V gene. This CDR3 has 17 residues. CDR3 residues: CASSQDPTSGSVYEQFF. The CDR3 nucleotides read TGCGCCAGCAGCCAAGATCCGACTAGCGGGAGCGTCTATGAGCAGTTCTTC.

This clonotype was counted only a few times. The chain uses TRBV6-5 and TRBJ2-3, with D hard to call. Germline CDR1 MNHEY, CDR2 SVGAGI. With 2 bases removed from V and 2 bases from J, the gap between germline ends came to 11 bases. There are 15 residues in the CDR3. The CDR3 region has the DNA TGTGCCAGCAGTTACAATTCGGCCCCCACAGATACGCAGTATTTT. Residues: CASSYNSAPTDTQYF.

This clonotype was counted only a few times. J is TRBJ2-3 and V is TRBV9, with TRBD2 as a possible D gene (6 bases). The length of the CDR3 is 16 residues. Between the trimmed V and J ends, which lost 5 bases and 1 base, there was a span of 17 bases. CDR1 and CDR2 (germline): SGDLS, YYNGEE. CDR3 region: CASRVRSGDGTDTQYF. CDR3 sequence (DNA): TGTGCCAGCAGGGTTAGGTCGGGAGACGGCACAGATACGCAGTATTTT. Together with reference TRBV9 and TRBJ2-3, the CDR3 gives the full variable domain: DSGVTQTPKHLITATGQRVTLRCSPRSGDLSVYWYQQSLDQGLQFLIQYYNGEERAKGNILERFSAQQFPDLHSELNLSSLELGDSALYFCASRVRSGDGTDTQYFGPGTRLTVL.

This clonotype has just a few counts. V usage is TRBV12-3 or TRBV12-4 and J usage is TRBJ2-7; 7 bases map to TRBD2. The V gene end was trimmed by 3 bases and the J gene end by 3 bases; junction bases not matched to a gene: 8. The CDR3 extends over 15 amino acids. CDR3: CASSFGLGVNYEQYV. The CDR3 DNA follows: TGTGCCAGCAGTTTCGGACTAGGGGTTAACTACGAGCAGTACGTC.

This clonotype was counted at least ten times. This chain links TRBV7-2 with TRBJ1-1; 7 nucleotides align to TRBD1. Germline V gene sequence: CDR1 SGHTA, CDR2 FQGNSA. The CDR3 length is 14 residues. V was clipped by 5 bases and J by 0 bases; unmatched bases: 3. CDR3 coding DNA: TGTGCCAGCAGCCGGGACAGCTTGAACACTGAAGCTTTCTTT. Translated, it gives CASSRDSLNTEAFF.